The clone carrying this T cell receptor beta chain was counted only a few times. The antigen remains undetermined. Sequenced by immunoSEQ multiplex PCR; TCRdb stores in-frame clones only, minus some. The table includes some 120,000 clones, more than 70% detected once. These data originate in a study of cytomegalovirus exposure and HLA in healthy donors. The germline CDR1 and CDR2 sequences are SGHDN and FVKESK. The CDR3 spans 15 residues. V lost 1 base, J lost 6 bases, and 4 bases stayed unmatched. Notes on the study in general: Reported results showed that the classifier diagnosed cytomegalovirus status with high specificity and sensitivity. Most sequenced TCRs were rare (though some public TCRs occurred in many donors).

The material sequenced was PBMCs. This chain links TRBV14 with TRBJ2-1; 9 bases fit TRBD2. The receptor was isolated from a young man in good health and CMV-seronegative. The DNA of the CDR3 is TGTGCCAGCAGCCAAGGGCTAGCGGGAATCAATGAGCAGTTCTTC. Amino acids: CASSQGLAGINEQFF.